Described below is a single TCR beta chain sequence and its context. Its specificity is not known. Assay used: immunoSEQ multiplex PCR; TCRdb lists only in-frame clones, some missing. The sample yields 6,500 to 8,000 clones, 85% to 95% seen once. CDR1 LGHNT and CDR2 FRNRAP come from the germline V gene. The V gene end was trimmed by 7 bases and the J gene end by 1 base; junction bases not matched to a gene: 6. The CDR3 consists of 16 residues. The sample originates from a study of OX40 agonist ivuxolimab in advanced cancers. Overall study context: With ivuxolimab, an agonistic anti-OX40 (CD134) antibody, patients were treated. Study results and limitations: Low normalized T-cell clonal expansion was additionally recorded for some nonresponders.

The TCR sequence derives from an adult with an advanced solid tumor such as melanoma, head and neck, liver or kidney cancer. The sequencing here drew on CD4+ or CD8+ T cells sorted from blood, taken in a trial of the OX40 agonist ivuxolimab. The chain combines TRBV12-5 with TRBJ2-3, with 12 bases lining up with TRBD2. The CDR3 sequence: CASVTSGSLGTDTQYF. In DNA, the CDR3 is TGTGCTAGTGTGACTAGCGGGAGTTTGGGCACAGATACGCAGTATTTT.